This T cell receptor beta chain was sequenced in a study of blood T cells in healthy people across ages. The second PCR ran roughly 7 to 12 cycles with a sample-barcoded 5' primer and J-beta primers. TCRdb reprocessed the 5' RACE reads with MiXCR, giving one entry per CDR3 protein. Among approximately 900,000 distinct CDR3 sequences, around 29% were seen once, and the ten largest hold 10% to 13%. This clonotype was detected many times. There are 15 residues in the CDR3. V shed 0 bases, J shed 5 bases, and the junction held 9 bases outside the gene matches. Germline V CDR1 and CDR2: DFQATT, SNEGSKA (reference sequence). These same data were also listed under a study on T cells of mothers and their children.

The TCR comes from a woman aged 40 to 55 in good health. V is TRBV20-1 and J is TRBJ2-7; TRBD2 aligns across 8 bases. The sequenced material came from blood. The CDR3 DNA follows: TGCAGTGCTAGAGATTCCGGCGGGGGGACCCACGAGCAGTACTTC. Its protein is CSARDSGGGTHEQYF.